This T cell receptor beta chain appears in the sequencing data of a study of T cell changes during pregnancy in multiple sclerosis. Data came from immunoSEQ multiplex PCR; TCRdb stores just in-frame clones and leaves some out. The data show about 93,000 clones, with around 92% seen just once and 2% to 2.5% held by the top ten. With V trimmed by 4 bases and J by 6 bases, 8 bases remained unmatched. CDR1 is SEHNR and CDR2 is FQNEAQ in the germline V gene (reference sequence). This CDR3 spans 14 amino acids. Source: peripheral blood, taken after pregnancy. The receptor comes from a female donor with multiple sclerosis, enrolled in a pregnancy study. The chain employs TRBV7-9 and TRBJ1-1; 7 bases agree with TRBD1. The CDR3 bases are TGTGCCAGCAGCTCTACTGACAGGGTCGCTGAAGCTTTCTTT. Translation gives CASSSTDRVAEAFF. The whole variable domain, filled in from reference TRBV7-9 and TRBJ1-1, reads DTGVSQNPRHKITKRGQNVTFRCDPISEHNRLYWYRQTLGQGPEFLTYFQNEAQLEKSRLLSDRFSAERPKGSFSTLEIQRTEQGDSAMYLCASSSTDRVAEAFFGQGTRLTVV.